One and the same sample provided the 29 T cell receptor beta chains below, sequenced in a study of blood T cell repertoires in COVID-19 (dated by TCRdb to the early 2020s). The library came from the immunoSEQ multiplex PCR assay. TCRdb stores this immuneACCESS table with in-frame sequences only. Part of the clones is absent; in the studies checked, under half of the shortfall reflects unresolved V genes, and no reason is known for the rest. This sample gives 300,000 to 350,000 clones in total; 80% to 90% of them show up just once. The leading ten clones occupy roughly 2% of the sample. Sample: PBMCs or T cells enriched from blood (not recorded which). These receptors were taken from a young man who had recovered from COVID-19.

Comments on this clone: The identical CDR3 is also encoded by other nucleotide sequences in the sample. V and J are TRBV4-3 and TRBJ1-4; 9 bases are a match to TRBD1. V shed 1 base, J shed 5 bases, and the junction held 5 bases outside the gene matches. This CDR3 region has 16 residues. CDR1 and CDR2 (germline): LGHNA, YSLEER. CDR3 loop: CASSQGPGQGNEKLFF. The CDR3 DNA sequence: TGCGCCAGCAGCCAAGGGCCGGGACAGGGAAATGAAAAACTGTTTTTT.

This clone was found once. The CDR3: CASSRPDREAFF. In DNA, the CDR3 is TGTGCCAGCAGCCGACCGGACAGAGAAGCTTTCTTT. The chain couples TRBV4-2 to TRBJ1-1, with D possibly matching TRBD1 (6 bases). The germline CDR1 and CDR2 sequences are LGHNA and YNFKEQ. V gave up 4 bases and J gave up 8 bases, with 11 bases separating them. The CDR3 length is 12 residues.

The rearrangement joins TRBV5-5 to TRBJ2-1, with 9 bases that match TRBD1. Germline assignment: CDR1 SGHKS and CDR2 YYEKEE (reference sequence). V lost 2 bases, J lost 8 bases, and 5 bases stayed unmatched. This CDR3 has 14 amino acids. This CDR3 reads CASSFGTGRYEQFF. CDR3 coding DNA: TGTGCCAGCAGCTTCGGGACAGGGCGCTATGAGCAGTTCTTC.

The V and J genes are TRBV6-5 and TRBJ2-7, with 10 bases fitting TRBD2. Germline lookup yields CDR1 MNHEY and CDR2 SVGAGI. Trimming at V came to 5 bases and at J to 6 bases, leaving 10 bases not matched to a gene. The CDR3 loop spans 15 amino acids. In nucleotides, the CDR3 is TGTGCCAGCAGTCGGTTGAGCGGGGGGGCCGTCGAGCAGTACTTC. It yields the protein CASSRLSGGAVEQYF.

The chain has TRBV7-9 and TRBJ1-4, with D unresolved. Trimming took 6 bases from V and 1 from J, leaving 12 bases between them. The CDR3 is 15 amino acids. CDR1 and CDR2 from the germline V gene are SEHNR and FQNEAQ (reference sequence). The CDR3, as DNA: TGTGCCAGCAGTCCGAGGAGGTTAACTAATGAAAAACTGTTTTTT. Protein product: CASSPRRLTNEKLFF.

The chain is built from TRBV5-5 and TRBJ2-1, with D tentatively TRBD2 (5 bases). Germline loops: CDR1 SGHKS, CDR2 YYEKEE (reference sequence). V lost 3 bases and J 2 bases, leaving 9 bases between the germline ends. The CDR3 totals 14 residues. CDR3 nucleotides: TGTGCCAGCAGCTCCACCGGGGCCTACAATGAGCAGTTCTTC. This codes for CASSSTGAYNEQFF. The full variable domain, its missing parts supplied by reference TRBV5-5 and TRBJ2-1, is DAGVTQSPTHLIKTRGQQVTLRCSPISGHKSVSWYQQVLGQGPQFIFQYYEKEERGRGNFPDRFSARQFPNYSSELNVNALLLGDSALYLCASSSTGAYNEQFFGPGTRLTVL.

This sequence joins TRBV28 and TRBJ1-1; a weak D match, TRBD1 (6 bases). Trimming took 5 bases from V and 4 from J, leaving 20 bases between them. The germline V gene encodes CDR1 MDHEN and CDR2 SYDVKM. CDR3 length: 16 residues. The CDR3 DNA is TGTGCCAGCAGTGCTCCAGGGGCGGGGGGAGGCACTGAAGCTTTCTTT. This sequence encodes CASSAPGAGGGTEAFF.

This chain joins TRBV27 and TRBJ1-1; D unresolved. Trimming shortened V by 2 bases and J by 2 bases, and 12 bases separated the two germline ends. The CDR3 length is 15 residues. CDR1 and CDR2 (germline): MNHEY, SMNVEV (reference sequence). The CDR3 loop is CASSLLGRLNTEAFF. In DNA form, the CDR3 reads TGTGCCAGCAGTTTACTCGGCAGACTAAACACTGAAGCTTTCTTT.

CDR3 loop: CASSLERPDLRLDTQYF. CDR3 in DNA: TGTGCCAGCAGCTTAGAGAGGCCTGACTTAAGGTTAGATACGCAGTATTTT. This sequence joins TRBV7-8 and TRBJ2-3; D unclear. The CDR3 sequence is 17 residues long. V lost 1 base and J lost 5, with 19 bases in between. Germline V lookup: CDR1 SGHVS, CDR2 FQNEAQ.

The V call is TRBV7-9, the J call TRBJ2-7, with TRBD1 matching 7 bases. The V and J ends lost 4 bases and 2 bases, in that order; junction bases with no gene match: 14. The CDR3 has 17 residues. Germline V CDR1 and CDR2: SEHNR, FQNEAQ (reference sequence). The CDR3 protein is CASSSISRDSVTYEQYF. The CDR3 bases are TGTGCCAGCAGCTCTATCTCACGGGACAGCGTAACCTACGAGCAGTACTTC.

V and J are TRBV7-2 and TRBJ1-5; 9 bases map to TRBD1. The CDR3 has 15 amino acids. Germline CDR1 and CDR2: SGHTA and FQGNSA. Losses at the gene ends were 2 bases for V and 6 bases for J; bases not matched to a gene: 5. The CDR3: CASSLRTGEGQPQHF. CDR3 nucleotides: TGTGCCAGCAGCTTACGGACAGGGGAAGGTCAGCCCCAGCATTTT. The full variable domain, with the rest looked up from reference TRBV7-2 and TRBJ1-5, is GAGVSQSPSNKVTEKGKDVELRCDPISGHTALYWYRQSLGQGLEFLIYFQGNSAPDKSGLPSDRFSAERTGGSVSTLTIQRTQQEDSAVYLCASSLRTGEGQPQHFGDGTRLSIL.

The chain joins TRBV10-3 to TRBJ1-2, with 7 bases that match TRBD1. The CDR3 has 12 residues. In germline, CDR1 is ENHRY, CDR2 SYGVKD. The V segment lost 11 bases and the J segment 3 bases; nucleotides outside the gene matches: 6. In nucleotides, the CDR3 is TGTGCCCTCCGACAGGGTGACTATGGCTACACCTTC. Protein product: CALRQGDYGYTF.

The rearrangement links TRBV7-2 to TRBJ2-5, with D uncertain. The V gene lost 5 bases and the J gene lost 5 bases, with 18 bases spanning the gap. Germline-derived CDR1 and CDR2 are SGHTA and FQGNSA. This CDR3 contains 15 residues. CDR3 nucleotide sequence: TGTGCCAGCAGCCACCCGACTTTAACTCGGGAGACCCAGTACTTC. Translated, it gives CASSHPTLTRETQYF.

The chain is built from TRBV9 and TRBJ2-2; 10 bases are shared with TRBD1. CDR1 and CDR2 from the germline V gene are SGDLS and YYNGEE. The trim removed 2 bases at V and 4 bases at J, leaving 5 bases unmatched. The CDR3 length is 16 residues. Here the CDR3 reads CASSVRQGASTGELFF. The CDR3 DNA follows: TGTGCCAGCAGCGTTCGACAGGGGGCTAGCACCGGGGAGCTGTTTTTT.

V and J are TRBV12-5 and TRBJ2-2; D is ambiguous. Germline CDR1 reads LGHNT; CDR2 reads FRNRAP. The CDR3 contains 15 residues. Trimming shortened V by 3 bases and J by 4 bases, and 12 bases separated the two germline ends. The CDR3: CASGLANGPTGELFF. CDR3 sequence (DNA): TGTGCTAGTGGTTTAGCTAATGGGCCCACCGGGGAGCTGTTTTTT.

This clone was seen only a few times. The chain couples TRBV27 to TRBJ1-6; D is unclear. CDR3 length: 12 amino acids. The V and J ends lost 6 bases and 9 bases respectively, with 9 bases between them. Germline V lookup: CDR1 MNHEY, CDR2 SMNVEV (reference sequence). CDR3 protein: CASSIGSSPLHF. The CDR3 nucleotides read TGTGCCAGCAGCATCGGGAGTTCACCCCTCCACTTT.

The chain carries TRBV6-5 and TRBJ1-2; 7 bases fit TRBD1. The V gene end was trimmed by 6 bases and the J gene end by 4 bases; junction bases not matched to a gene: 5. The CDR3 runs to 13 residues. Germline CDR1 reads MNHEY; CDR2 reads SVGAGI. The CDR3 loop reads CASSTGDRYGYTF. CDR3 nucleotide sequence: TGTGCCAGCAGCACAGGGGACCGCTATGGCTACACCTTC.

The chain is built from TRBV7-9 and TRBJ2-7, with D unclear. With 0 bases removed from V and 3 bases from J, the gap between germline ends came to 3 bases. The CDR3 is 12 residues long. Germline-derived CDR1 and CDR2 are SEHNR and FQNEAQ (reference sequence). The CDR3 nucleotides read TGTGCCAGCAGCTTAGCTCTCTACGAGCAGTACTTC. Translation: CASSLALYEQYF.

The chain links TRBV3-1 (or the pseudogene TRBV3-2) to TRBJ1-3; D is unclear. This CDR3 has 15 residues. Germline V gives CDR1 LGHDT, CDR2 YNNKEL (reference sequence). V lost 0 bases and J 0 bases, leaving 6 bases between the germline ends. CDR3 bases: TGTGCCAGCAGCCAAGACAGGCCCTCTGGAAACACCATATATTTT. Its protein is CASSQDRPSGNTIYF.

This clone was observed once. CDR3 sequence: CASSYGTSGYNEQFF. In nucleotides, the CDR3 is TGTGCCAGCAGCTACGGGACTAGCGGGTACAATGAGCAGTTCTTC. This rearrangement joins TRBV11-2 to TRBJ2-1; 12 nucleotides match TRBD2. Germline V lookup: CDR1 SGHAT, CDR2 FQNNGV. Trimming removed 4 bases from V and 4 bases from J; junction bases left unmatched: 2. This CDR3 has 15 amino acids.

The rearrangement uses TRBV6-5 and TRBJ2-2; 7 positions match TRBD2. The CDR3 spans 14 residues. Germline V gene data show CDR1 as MNHEY and CDR2 as SVGAGI. The V and J ends lost 7 bases and 4 bases, in that order; junction bases with no gene match: 6. This CDR3 is CASKGGVGTGELFF. DNA of the CDR3: TGTGCCAGCAAGGGAGGGGTGGGCACCGGGGAGCTGTTTTTT.

The chain uses TRBV10-3 and TRBJ2-5; a possible D gene is TRBD1 (6 bases). The CDR3 runs 18 residues. V lost 6 bases to trimming and J lost 4 bases, with 27 bases between them. Germline V gene lookup returns CDR1 ENHRY and CDR2 SYGVKD. For the CDR3, the DNA is TGTGCCATCAGCGAGGCCTTCCGGGACACCAATCGGGGAGAGACCCAGTACTTC. It is translated as CAISEAFRDTNRGETQYF.

The chain couples TRBV27 to TRBJ1-6; 8 bases map to TRBD1. From germline, CDR1 is MNHEY and CDR2 SMNVEV (reference sequence). The CDR3 is 15 residues long. J was trimmed by 9 bases and V by 8 bases; bases with no gene match: 12. The CDR3 DNA sequence: TGTGCCAGCCGGCTTCGGACAGGGAGTATTTCACCCCTCCACTTT. Its protein is CASRLRTGSISPLHF.

This clone was counted once. The chain joins TRBV6-5 to TRBJ1-4; D gene uncertain. CDR1 and CDR2 (germline): MNHEY, SVGAGI. V lost 5 bases, J lost 8 bases, and 15 bases lay in between. The CDR3 consists of 14 residues. The CDR3 loop is CASSIYPPGEKLFF. CDR3 in DNA: TGTGCCAGCAGTATCTACCCCCCGGGAGAAAAACTGTTTTTT.

About this clone itself: The same CDR3 can be traced to other DNA sequences in this sample. The chain has TRBV5-1 and TRBJ1-1, with a weak D call TRBD1 (5 bases). Germline V gene lookup returns CDR1 SGHRS and CDR2 YFSETQ. Deletions cut 4 bases from V and 0 bases from J, with 16 bases between. The CDR3 has 16 residues. CDR3 protein: CASSLGQGGLNTEAFF. The CDR3 nucleotides are TGCGCCAGCAGCCTCGGGCAGGGAGGCTTGAACACTGAAGCTTTCTTT. The full variable domain, with the rest looked up from reference TRBV5-1 and TRBJ1-1, is KAGVTQTPRYLIKTRGQQVTLSCSPISGHRSVSWYQQTPGQGLQFLFEYFSETQRNKGNFPGRFSGRQFSNSRSEMNVSTLELGDSALYLCASSLGQGGLNTEAFFGQGTRLTVV.

The chain is built from TRBV29-1 and TRBJ1-2; TRBD1 agrees at 11 bases. The V and J ends lost 7 bases and 8 bases, in that order; junction bases with no gene match: 9. Germline CDR1 SQVTM, CDR2 ANQGSEA. This CDR3 spans 13 amino acids. The CDR3 spells CSDGQGAFSGYTF. The CDR3 DNA reads TGCAGCGATGGACAGGGGGCTTTTAGCGGCTACACCTTC.

The chain couples TRBV20-1 to TRBJ2-7; TRBD2 might be the D (6 bases). V lost 6 bases to trimming and J lost 6 bases, with 12 bases between them. Germline CDR1 DFQATT, CDR2 SNEGSKA (reference sequence). The CDR3 length is 11 residues. CDR3: CSAVAGFEQYF. For the CDR3, the DNA is TGCAGTGCAGTTGCGGGGTTCGAGCAGTACTTC.

The chain joins TRBV5-1 to TRBJ2-1; 7 nucleotides match TRBD2. J lost 4 bases, V lost 3 bases, and 4 bases had no gene match. This CDR3 has 14 amino acids. From germline, CDR1 is SGHRS and CDR2 YFSETQ. The CDR3 DNA reads TGCGCCAGCAGCTCACGGGGGGTTTACAATGAGCAGTTCTTC. Translated, it gives CASSSRGVYNEQFF. Full variable domain (outside the CDR3, taken from reference TRBV5-1 and TRBJ2-1): KAGVTQTPRYLIKTRGQQVTLSCSPISGHRSVSWYQQTPGQGLQFLFEYFSETQRNKGNFPGRFSGRQFSNSRSEMNVSTLELGDSALYLCASSSRGVYNEQFFGPGTRLTVL.

V is TRBV5-1 and J is TRBJ2-1; TRBD1 matches at 8 bases. This CDR3 has 14 amino acids. From germline, CDR1 is SGHRS and CDR2 YFSETQ. Trimming at V came to 4 bases and at J to 6 bases, leaving 6 bases not matched to a gene. CDR3 in DNA: TGCGCCAGCAGCCCCGGACAGGGCGGCAATGAGCAGTTCTTC. It is translated as CASSPGQGGNEQFF.